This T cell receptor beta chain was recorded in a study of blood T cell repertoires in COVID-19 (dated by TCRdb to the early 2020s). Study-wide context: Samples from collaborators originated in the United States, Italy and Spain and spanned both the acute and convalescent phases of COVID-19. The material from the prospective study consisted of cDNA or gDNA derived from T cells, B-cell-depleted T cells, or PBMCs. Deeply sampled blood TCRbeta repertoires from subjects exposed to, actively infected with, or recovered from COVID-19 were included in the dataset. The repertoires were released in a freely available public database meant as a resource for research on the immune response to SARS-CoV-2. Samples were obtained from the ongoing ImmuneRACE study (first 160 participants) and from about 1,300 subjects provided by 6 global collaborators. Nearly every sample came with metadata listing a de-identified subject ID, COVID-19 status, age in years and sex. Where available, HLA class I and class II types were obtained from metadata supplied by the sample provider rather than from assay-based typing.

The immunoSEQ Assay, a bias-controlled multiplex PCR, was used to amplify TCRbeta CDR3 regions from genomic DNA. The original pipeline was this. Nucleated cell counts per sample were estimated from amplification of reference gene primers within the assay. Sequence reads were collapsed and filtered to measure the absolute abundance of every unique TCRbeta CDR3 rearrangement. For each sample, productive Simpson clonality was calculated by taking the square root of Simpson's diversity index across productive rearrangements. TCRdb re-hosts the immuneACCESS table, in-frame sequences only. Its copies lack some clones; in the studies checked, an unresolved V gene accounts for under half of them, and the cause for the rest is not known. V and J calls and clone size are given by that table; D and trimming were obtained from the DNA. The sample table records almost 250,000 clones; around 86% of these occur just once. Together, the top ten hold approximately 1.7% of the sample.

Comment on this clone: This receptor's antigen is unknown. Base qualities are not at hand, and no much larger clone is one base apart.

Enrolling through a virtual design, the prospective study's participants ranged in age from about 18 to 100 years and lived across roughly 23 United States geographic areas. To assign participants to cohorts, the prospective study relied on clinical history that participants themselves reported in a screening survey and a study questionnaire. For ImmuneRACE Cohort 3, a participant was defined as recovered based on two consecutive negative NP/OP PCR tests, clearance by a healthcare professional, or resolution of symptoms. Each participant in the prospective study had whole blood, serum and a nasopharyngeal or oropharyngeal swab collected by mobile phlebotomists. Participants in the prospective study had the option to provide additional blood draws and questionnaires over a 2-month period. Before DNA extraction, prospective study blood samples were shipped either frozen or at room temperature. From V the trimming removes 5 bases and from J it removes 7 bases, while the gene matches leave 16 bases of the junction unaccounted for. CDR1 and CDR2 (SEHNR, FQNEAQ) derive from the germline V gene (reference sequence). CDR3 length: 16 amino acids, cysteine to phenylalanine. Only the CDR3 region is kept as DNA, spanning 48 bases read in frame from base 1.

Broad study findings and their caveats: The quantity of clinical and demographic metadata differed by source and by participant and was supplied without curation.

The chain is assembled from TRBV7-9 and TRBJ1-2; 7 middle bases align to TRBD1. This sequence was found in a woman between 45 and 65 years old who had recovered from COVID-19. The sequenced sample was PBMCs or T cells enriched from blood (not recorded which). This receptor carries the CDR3 CASSPKDGTEAGGYTF. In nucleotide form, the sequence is TGTGCCAGCAGCCCTAAAGACGGGACAGAGGCAGGTGGCTACACCTTC.